Below are 6 T cell receptor beta chains sequenced from a single sample in a study of shared clonotypes between healthy human individuals. The data were produced by immunoSEQ multiplex PCR, yet TCRdb's version contains in-frame clones alone and is incomplete. The table shows under 1,100,000 clones, with about 74% occurring only once. The sequencing input was memory CD4+ T cells sorted from blood. Subset reported: CD45RA-negative fraction. Every receptor here comes from a man younger than 35 in good health.

This clone was seen only a few times. V and J are TRBV2 and TRBJ1-5; D remains unclear. This CDR3 region has 13 residues. Looked up from germline, CDR1 is SNHLY and CDR2 is FYNNEI. Deletions cut 10 bases from V and 10 bases from J, with 20 bases between. CDR3 coding DNA: TGTGCCAACCCTTCGCCGGTATTCCTCCCCCAGCATTTT. Residues: CANPSPVFLPQHF.

The genes are TRBV25-1 and TRBJ2-1; D is possibly TRBD1 or TRBD2 (5 bases each). Between the trimmed V and J ends, which lost 8 bases and 3 bases, there was a span of 11 bases. The CDR3 length is 13 residues. CDR1 and CDR2 (germline): MGHDK, SYGVNS. CDR3 residues: CASGTDLYNEQFF. The CDR3 bases are TGTGCCAGCGGGACGGACCTCTACAATGAGCAGTTCTTC.

The chain has TRBV7-3 and TRBJ2-3; tentatively, D is TRBD2 (6 bases). CDR1 and CDR2 (germline): SGHTA, FQGTGA. There are 14 residues in the CDR3. V lost 4 bases and J lost 1, with 9 bases in between. The CDR3 reads CASSWGEGTDTQYF. As DNA, the CDR3 is TGTGCCAGCAGCTGGGGGGAAGGCACAGATACGCAGTATTTT.

This clone was counted a single time. With a far larger clone one base away, a read error is the likely cause. This chain connects TRBV30 to TRBJ1-1; maybe TRBD1 (5 bases). The CDR3 loop spans 13 amino acids. In germline, CDR1 is GTSNPN, CDR2 SVGIG (reference sequence). V lost 4 bases and J lost 4, with 13 bases in between. The CDR3 spells CAWNNGGSTEAFF. The CDR3 DNA is TGTGCCTGGAATAACGGGGGGAGCACTGAAGCTTTCTTT.

This chain joins TRBV29-1 and TRBJ1-1, with D perhaps matching TRBD1 (5 bases). Germline V gene lookup returns CDR1 SQVTM and CDR2 ANQGSEA. The CDR3 is 12 residues long. V was cut by 7 bases and J by 5 bases, with 14 bases left in between. The CDR3 nucleotides read TGCAGCGGGGGACTGGATTTGACTGAAGCTTTCTTT. This codes for CSGGLDLTEAFF.

The genes are TRBV5-6 and TRBJ2-5; D remains ambiguous. The DNA end is a closer match to TRBJ2-7, so the J assignment may be wrong. This CDR3 is built from 11 residues. The germline V gene encodes CDR1 SGHDT and CDR2 YYEEEE. Here the CDR3 reads CASSFRYEQYF. The CDR3 region has the DNA TGTGCCAGCAGCTTCCGGTACGAGCAGTACTTC.